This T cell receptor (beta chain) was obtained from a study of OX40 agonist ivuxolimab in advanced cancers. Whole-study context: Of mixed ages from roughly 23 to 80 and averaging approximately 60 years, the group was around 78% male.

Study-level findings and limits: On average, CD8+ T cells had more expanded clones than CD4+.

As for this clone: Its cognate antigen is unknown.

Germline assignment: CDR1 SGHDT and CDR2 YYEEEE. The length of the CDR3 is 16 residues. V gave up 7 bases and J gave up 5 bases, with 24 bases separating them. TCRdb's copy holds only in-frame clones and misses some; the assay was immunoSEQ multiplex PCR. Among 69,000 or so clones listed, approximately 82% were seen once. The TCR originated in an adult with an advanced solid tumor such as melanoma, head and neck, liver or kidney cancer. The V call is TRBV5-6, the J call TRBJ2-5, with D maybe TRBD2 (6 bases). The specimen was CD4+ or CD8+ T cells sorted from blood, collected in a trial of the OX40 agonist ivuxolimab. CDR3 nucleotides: TGTGCCAGCGGGGGGTCCGGGGTTGATCGGTGGGAGACCCAGTACTTC. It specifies CASGGSGVDRWETQYF.